The present TCR beta chain was sequenced within a study of read filtering for tumor transcriptome and immune sequencing. Study-wide context: By R-ISS, stages I, II and III held approximately 8, 16 and 7 patients. Study outcomes and limitations: IR-seq and RNA-seq agreed better without single-read clonotypes.

This CDR3 region has 14 residues. Per the germline V gene, CDR1 is SGHRS and CDR2 is YFSETQ. With 0 bases removed from V and 2 bases from J, the gap between germline ends came to 6 bases. This clonotype was recorded at least ten times. The antigen is undetermined. Molecular barcoded adaptors covering alpha/delta and beta/gamma chains were used on approximately 400 ng RNA. TCRdb processed the reads anew with MiXCR; each CDR3 protein has one entry. This sample has about 40,000 distinct CDR3 sequences, with roughly an eighth found just once. Bone marrow was sampled from every patient at the time of active disease.

The chain employs TRBV5-1 and TRBJ2-1; D remains unclear. The TCR sequence derives from a donor aged 40 or over with multiple myeloma. Material for sequencing was a population of CD138-negative cells sorted from bone marrow. CDR3 loop: CASSLGEAYNEQFF. As DNA, the CDR3 is TGCGCCAGCAGCTTGGGAGAGGCCTACAATGAGCAGTTCTTC.